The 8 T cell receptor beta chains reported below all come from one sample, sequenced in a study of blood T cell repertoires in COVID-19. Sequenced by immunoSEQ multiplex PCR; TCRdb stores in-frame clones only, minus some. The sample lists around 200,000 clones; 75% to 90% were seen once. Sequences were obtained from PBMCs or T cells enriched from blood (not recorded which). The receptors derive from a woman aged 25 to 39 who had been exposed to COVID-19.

In DNA, the CDR3 is TGCGCCAGCAGCGCAGGGGCTAAGGATTCACCCCTCCACTTT. The encoded protein is CASSAGAKDSPLHF. This chain connects TRBV5-1 to TRBJ1-6, with TRBD1 as a possible D gene (6 bases). CDR1 and CDR2 (germline): SGHRS, YFSETQ. Trimming took off 4 bases at V and 8 bases at J, with 13 bases between the two ends. CDR3 length: 14 residues.

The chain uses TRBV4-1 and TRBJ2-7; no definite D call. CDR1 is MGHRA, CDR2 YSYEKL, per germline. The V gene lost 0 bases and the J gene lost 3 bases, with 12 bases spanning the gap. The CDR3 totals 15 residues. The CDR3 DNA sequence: TGCGCCAGCAGCCAAGATCTCCCAGGTTACTACGAGCAGTACTTC. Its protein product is CASSQDLPGYYEQYF.

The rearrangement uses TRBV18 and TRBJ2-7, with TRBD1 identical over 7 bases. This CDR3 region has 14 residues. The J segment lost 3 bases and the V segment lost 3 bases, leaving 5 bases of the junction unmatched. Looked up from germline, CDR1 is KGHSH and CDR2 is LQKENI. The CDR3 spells CASSPGDSRYEQYF. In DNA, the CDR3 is TGTGCCAGCTCACCGGGGGACAGTCGCTACGAGCAGTACTTC.

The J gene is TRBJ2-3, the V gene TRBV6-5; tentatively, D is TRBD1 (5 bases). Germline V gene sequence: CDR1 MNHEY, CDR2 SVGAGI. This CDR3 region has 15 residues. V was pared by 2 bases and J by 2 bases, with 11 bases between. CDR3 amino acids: CASSYSQGNTDTQYF. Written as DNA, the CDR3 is TGTGCCAGCAGTTACAGTCAGGGAAACACAGATACGCAGTATTTT.

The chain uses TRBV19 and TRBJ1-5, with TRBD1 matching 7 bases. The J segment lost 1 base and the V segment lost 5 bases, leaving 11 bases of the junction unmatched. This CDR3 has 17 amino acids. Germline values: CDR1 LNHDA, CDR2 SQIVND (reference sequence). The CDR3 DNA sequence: TGTGCCAGTAGTCTCGCCGCCGGGACAGACAGCAATCAGCCCCAGCATTTT. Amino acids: CASSLAAGTDSNQPQHF.

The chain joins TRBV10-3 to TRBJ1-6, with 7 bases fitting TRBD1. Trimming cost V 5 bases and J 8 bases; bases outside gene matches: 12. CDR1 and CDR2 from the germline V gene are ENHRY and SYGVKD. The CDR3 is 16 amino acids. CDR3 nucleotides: TGTGCCATCAGTTCGGCCCCTGACAGGGAGGATTCACCCCTCCACTTT. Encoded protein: CAISSAPDREDSPLHF.

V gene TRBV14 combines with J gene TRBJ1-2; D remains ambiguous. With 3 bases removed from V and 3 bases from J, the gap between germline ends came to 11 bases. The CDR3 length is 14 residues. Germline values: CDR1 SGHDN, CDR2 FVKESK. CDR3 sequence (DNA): TGTGCCAGCAGCCACGGGGAGACCTACTATGGCTACACCTTC. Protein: CASSHGETYYGYTF.

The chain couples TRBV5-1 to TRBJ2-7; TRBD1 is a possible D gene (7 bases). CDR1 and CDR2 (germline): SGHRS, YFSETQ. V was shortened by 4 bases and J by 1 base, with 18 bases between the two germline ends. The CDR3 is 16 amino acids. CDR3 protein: CASSQSGGTDSYEQYF. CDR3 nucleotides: TGCGCCAGCAGCCAAAGCGGAGGGACAGATTCCTACGAGCAGTACTTC.